The sequence of this T cell receptor (beta chain) was determined in a study of cytomegalovirus exposure and HLA in healthy donors. CDR1 is SGDLS and CDR2 is YYNGEE in the germline V gene. This CDR3 is built from 15 residues. Trimming took 1 base from V and 1 from J; bases not matched to a gene: 2. In the PCR, 60 Vbeta and 13 Jbeta primers were used. Assay used: immunoSEQ multiplex PCR; TCRdb lists only in-frame clones, some missing. Found here are under 200,000 clones, roughly 84% of them singletons; the top ten hold 0.2% to 0.3%. The chain combines TRBV9 with TRBJ2-5; TRBD2 agrees at 9 bases. This clonotype was sampled from a boy aged 10-17 years in good health and CMV-seronegative. Sequenced: PBMCs. Here the CDR3 DNA reads TGTGCCAGCAGCGTACTTAGCGGGGGCCAAGAGACCCAGTACTTC. The encoded protein is CASSVLSGGQETQYF.